Shown below are 32 T cell receptor beta chains from a single sample sequenced in a study of blood T cell repertoires in COVID-19. Here immunoSEQ multiplex PCR was the method, and the copy in TCRdb shows in-frame clones only, minus some. Of 150,000 to 200,000 clones listed, roughly 85% are singletons. Input material: peripheral blood. These receptors were taken from a man between 60 and 75 years old with acute or convalescent COVID-19.

The chain employs TRBV7-6 and TRBJ1-2; 9 bases map to TRBD1. Trimming cost V 2 bases and J 4 bases; bases outside gene matches: 8. The germline V gene has CDR1 SGHVS and CDR2 FNYEAQ. The CDR3 is 16 amino acids. CDR3 protein: CASSLTGRTGAYGYTF. As DNA, the CDR3 is TGTGCCAGCAGCTTAACCGGAAGGACAGGGGCCTATGGCTACACCTTC.

This rearrangement joins TRBV28 to TRBJ1-6, with a weak D call TRBD1 (6 bases). Trimming removed 7 bases at V and 11 bases at J, with 27 bases between. There are 17 residues in the CDR3. Per germline, CDR1 MDHEN and CDR2 SYDVKM. DNA for the CDR3: TGTGCCAGCATCCCGGGGGGCCGCGGGTGGATGAAGGCACCCCTCCACTTT. Translation: CASIPGGRGWMKAPLHF.

The CDR3 coding sequence is TGTGCCAGCAGTCCTACAACCTCCGGGAGCTATGGCTACACCTTC. Its protein is CASSPTTSGSYGYTF. The V call is TRBV2, the J call TRBJ1-2; D gene ambiguous. The CDR3 length is 15 residues. Germline V CDR1 and CDR2: SNHLY, FYNNEI. Trimming stripped 5 bases from V and 4 bases from J, with 17 bases between.

The chain recombines TRBV5-1 with TRBJ1-4; 9 bases are a match to TRBD1. Trimming cost V 0 bases and J 3 bases; bases outside gene matches: 9. This CDR3 is 18 amino acids long. Germline V lookup: CDR1 SGHRS, CDR2 YFSETQ. The CDR3 coding sequence is TGCGCCAGCAGCTTGGGGCCGGGACAGGGTGCCTCTAATGAAAAACTGTTTTTT. Amino acids: CASSLGPGQGASNEKLFF.

This clone was seen once. The chain is built from TRBV2 and TRBJ2-1; TRBD1 aligns across 9 bases. The CDR3 runs to 14 residues. CDR1 SNHLY and CDR2 FYNNEI come from the germline V gene. V was clipped by 7 bases and J by 8 bases; unmatched bases: 9. The DNA for the CDR3 is TGTGCCAGCAATTACAGGGGGCTTGGAGATGAGCAGTTCTTC. Amino acid sequence: CASNYRGLGDEQFF.

The chain has TRBV19 and TRBJ2-5, with a weak D call TRBD2 (6 bases). The V gene lost 3 bases and the J gene lost 5 bases, with 13 bases spanning the gap. The CDR3 extends over 14 amino acids. Per germline, CDR1 LNHDA and CDR2 SQIVND (reference sequence). The DNA for the CDR3 is TGTGCCAGTAGTATTGCGCGGGGACGGGAGACCCAGTACTTC. Its translation: CASSIARGRETQYF.

The rearrangement links TRBV27 to TRBJ1-2; D uncertain. CDR3 length: 13 amino acids. Germline CDR1 is MNHEY and CDR2 is SMNVEV (reference sequence). V gave up 5 bases and J gave up 0 bases, with 7 bases separating them. The CDR3 nucleotides read TGTGCCAGCAGTGCCAGAACTAACTATGGCTACACCTTC. This sequence encodes CASSARTNYGYTF.

The J gene is TRBJ1-2, the V gene TRBV9; 9 bases are a match to TRBD1. The CDR3 contains 14 residues. The germline V gene has CDR1 SGDLS and CDR2 YYNGEE. With V trimmed by 4 bases and J by 11 bases, 12 bases remained unmatched. The CDR3 DNA follows: TGTGCCAGCAGCACTTCGACCGGGACAGGGTGGTACACCTTC. As protein: CASSTSTGTGWYTF.

This clone has a single count. This sequence joins TRBV7-2 and TRBJ2-7; no reliable D call. The CDR3 sequence is 13 residues long. Germline assignment: CDR1 SGHTA and CDR2 FQGNSA. The V end lost 0 bases, the J end lost 4 bases, and 7 bases lay between the germline ends. The CDR3 sequence: CASSLAHGYEQYF. The CDR3 region has the DNA TGTGCCAGCAGCTTAGCGCACGGGTACGAGCAGTACTTC.

The V gene is TRBV18, the J gene TRBJ2-7; tentative D call: TRBD2 (5 bases). CDR1 is KGHSH and CDR2 is LQKENI in the germline V gene. This CDR3 has 14 amino acids. Trimming took off 2 bases at V and 5 bases at J, with 13 bases between the two ends. As DNA, the CDR3 is TGTGCCAGCTCACCAGAGTTGCCCGGGGACGAGCAGTACTTC. Amino acid sequence: CASSPELPGDEQYF.

The chain has TRBV19 and TRBJ2-1, with 8 bases lining up with TRBD2. Germline trimming cut 6 bases from V and 7 bases from J; bases unmatched to any gene: 14. CDR1 is LNHDA, CDR2 SQIVND, per germline (reference sequence). The CDR3 spans 16 residues. CDR3: CASRTTSGRAGNEQFF. In nucleotides, the CDR3 is TGTGCCAGTAGGACTACTAGCGGTCGGGCGGGGAATGAGCAGTTCTTC. Based on the CDR3 plus reference TRBV19 and TRBJ2-1, the full variable domain is DGGITQSPKYLFRKEGQNVTLSCEQNLNHDAMYWYRQDPGQGLRLIYYSQIVNDFQKGDIAEGYSVSREKKESFPLTVTSAQKNPTAFYLCASRTTSGRAGNEQFFGPGTRLTVL.

V usage is TRBV27 and J usage is TRBJ1-2; the match to TRBD1 covers 10 bases. Trimming took 6 bases from V and 7 from J; bases not matched to a gene: 11. The CDR3 has 15 amino acids. The germline V gene encodes CDR1 MNHEY and CDR2 SMNVEV (reference sequence). CDR3 DNA sequence: TGTGCCAGCAGACTTACGGGACAGGGGACCTCTGGCTACACCTTC. Amino acid sequence: CASRLTGQGTSGYTF.

The chain links TRBV6-5 to TRBJ2-3; TRBD2 matches 7 bases. The CDR3 covers 16 residues. Trimming at V came to 0 bases and at J to 4 bases, leaving 7 bases not matched to a gene. The germline CDR1 and CDR2 sequences are MNHEY and SVGAGI. This CDR3 reads CASSYSRREYADTQYF. CDR3 nucleotide sequence: TGTGCCAGCAGTTACTCTCGGCGGGAGTACGCAGATACGCAGTATTTT.

This rearrangement joins TRBV12-3 or TRBV12-4 to TRBJ1-1; D perhaps matches TRBD1 (5 bases). The CDR3 runs 12 residues. The germline V and J ends were trimmed by 6 bases and 4 bases, with 9 bases remaining between them. The CDR3 here is CASSPRVTEAFF. The CDR3 DNA is TGTGCCAGCAGCCCCAGGGTCACTGAAGCTTTCTTT.

J is TRBJ2-1 and V is TRBV6-5, with 10 bases aligning to TRBD2. The germline gives CDR1 MNHEY, CDR2 SVGAGI. This CDR3 spans 14 amino acids. With 6 bases clipped from V and 6 bases from J, the junction kept 5 bases outside the gene matches. The CDR3 coding sequence is TGTGCCAGCAGGTTCAGCGGGGGGGTCAATGAGCAGTTCTTC. Translated: CASRFSGGVNEQFF.

The chain recombines TRBV27 with TRBJ2-6; a possible D gene is TRBD1 (6 bases). Per germline, CDR1 MNHEY and CDR2 SMNVEV (reference sequence). This CDR3 has 17 amino acids. Trimming took 5 bases from V and 3 from J, leaving 17 bases between them. CDR3 loop: CASSMGWGRFGANVLTF. The DNA of the CDR3 is TGTGCCAGCAGTATGGGGTGGGGGCGCTTTGGGGCCAACGTCCTGACTTTC.

The V and J genes are TRBV6-2 or TRBV6-3 and TRBJ2-1, with TRBD1 as a possible D gene (5 bases). Germline values: CDR1 MNHEY, CDR2 SVGEGT. The CDR3 has 16 amino acids. V lost 5 bases to trimming and J lost 0 bases, with 14 bases between them. This CDR3 is CASSKGKTSSYNEQFF. CDR3 nucleotide sequence: TGTGCCAGCAGTAAGGGGAAAACGAGCTCCTACAATGAGCAGTTCTTC.

The chain employs TRBV4-2 and TRBJ2-7, with 7 bases aligning to TRBD1. This CDR3 is 17 amino acids long. Germline trimming cut 1 base from V and 2 bases from J; bases unmatched to any gene: 11. In germline, CDR1 is LGHNA, CDR2 YNFKEQ. The CDR3 DNA follows: TGTGCCAGCAGCCAAGTACAGGGGCAGGGGCGCACCTACGAGCAGTACTTC. Translating it yields CASSQVQGQGRTYEQYF.

This clone was seen a handful of times. This rearrangement joins TRBV2 to TRBJ2-7; a possible D gene is TRBD1 (6 bases). Trimming removed 4 bases at V and 6 bases at J, with 16 bases between. The germline V gene has CDR1 SNHLY and CDR2 FYNNEI. The CDR3 sequence is 14 residues long. In DNA, the CDR3 is TGTGCCAGCAGTGTACAGGGTGATCCGGGCGAGCAGTACTTC. Protein product: CASSVQGDPGEQYF.

V is TRBV5-5 and J is TRBJ2-7, with 9 bases identical to TRBD2. Per the germline V gene, CDR1 is SGHKS and CDR2 is YYEKEE (reference sequence). CDR3 length: 18 amino acids. V lost 0 bases to trimming and J lost 3 bases; unmatched junction nucleotides: 13. The CDR3 reads CASSLGGHRTSAVYEQYF. In DNA, the CDR3 is TGTGCCAGCAGCTTGGGGGGACATCGGACTAGCGCCGTCTACGAGCAGTACTTC.

The chain joins TRBV7-6 to TRBJ2-5, with 11 bases aligning to TRBD2. V lost 0 bases, J lost 4 bases, and 1 base stayed unmatched. CDR1 SGHVS and CDR2 FNYEAQ come from the germline V gene. CDR3 length: 15 residues. The CDR3 sequence is CASSLALAGGETQYF. The CDR3, as DNA: TGTGCCAGCAGCTTAGCGCTAGCGGGAGGAGAGACCCAGTACTTC.

A single count supports this clone. The chain is built from TRBV28 and TRBJ2-3, with D maybe TRBD2 (5 bases). Germline V gene lookup returns CDR1 MDHEN and CDR2 SYDVKM. This CDR3 comprises 13 residues. V gave up 5 bases and J gave up 6 bases, with 12 bases separating them. The CDR3 sequence is CASSGDPGDTQYF. DNA of the CDR3: TGTGCCAGCAGTGGGGATCCGGGGGATACGCAGTATTTT.

V usage is TRBV7-3 and J usage is TRBJ2-5; 10 positions match TRBD2. Trimming cost V 2 bases and J 4 bases; bases outside gene matches: 7. The CDR3 is made up of 16 amino acids. Germline loops: CDR1 SGHTA, CDR2 FQGTGA. CDR3 DNA: TGTGCCAGCAGCTTACAGCCGGCTAGCGGGAGAGAGACCCAGTACTTC. Residues: CASSLQPASGRETQYF.

The chain combines TRBV18 with TRBJ2-1; 8 nucleotides match TRBD1. This CDR3 comprises 15 residues. The germline CDR1 and CDR2 sequences are KGHSH and LQKENI. Trimming took 2 bases from V and 1 from J; bases not matched to a gene: 1. The CDR3: CASSPGQGSYNEQFF. CDR3 bases: TGTGCCAGCTCACCAGGACAGGGTTCCTACAATGAGCAGTTCTTC.

The chain carries TRBV4-3 and TRBJ2-3; possible D gene TRBD2, 5 bases. Per germline, CDR1 LGHNA and CDR2 YSLEER. This CDR3 has 15 residues. With 0 bases removed from V and 2 bases from J, the gap between germline ends came to 9 bases. CDR3 in amino acids: CASSQDRAATDTQYF. Written as DNA, the CDR3 is TGCGCCAGCAGCCAAGATCGAGCGGCCACAGATACGCAGTATTTT.

The V gene is TRBV7-3, the J gene TRBJ2-3; 11 bases match TRBD2. Trimming took 4 bases from V and 4 from J; bases not matched to a gene: 4. The CDR3 extends over 15 amino acids. CDR1 and CDR2 (germline): SGHTA, FQGTGA. The CDR3 DNA is TGTGCCAGCAGCTCCACTAGCGGGAGTGCAGATACGCAGTATTTT. It encodes CASSSTSGSADTQYF. Based on the CDR3 plus reference TRBV7-3 and TRBJ2-3, the full variable domain is GAGVSQTPSNKVTEKGKYVELRCDPISGHTALYWYRQSLGQGPEFLIYFQGTGAADDSGLPNDRFFAVRPEGSVSTLKIQRTERGDSAVYLCASSSTSGSADTQYFGPGTRLTVL.

The genes are TRBV19 and TRBJ2-3; D unresolved. The germline CDR1 and CDR2 sequences are LNHDA and SQIVND (reference sequence). The CDR3 totals 13 residues. Between the trimmed V and J ends, which lost 7 bases and 1 base, there was a span of 9 bases. The CDR3 sequence is CASKVEGTDTQYF. The CDR3 nucleotides read TGTGCCAGTAAGGTCGAGGGCACAGATACGCAGTATTTT.

The rearrangement joins TRBV21-1 to TRBJ2-7; TRBD1 was called by the table and not checked on the DNA. TRBV21-1 counts as a pseudogene. The CDR3 has 16 residues. CDR3 DNA: TGTGCCAGCAGCGAGCTCCGGGACAGGGGTTCCTACGAGCAGTACTTC. This encodes CASSELRDRGSYEQYF.

The chain links TRBV27 to TRBJ2-2, with 12 bases aligning to TRBD2. The CDR3 runs 18 residues. The V and J ends lost 6 bases and 4 bases, in that order; junction bases with no gene match: 12. Germline V lookup: CDR1 MNHEY, CDR2 SMNVEV (reference sequence). CDR3 region: CASSPMRLAGVPTGELFF. The DNA for the CDR3 is TGTGCCAGCAGCCCTATGCGACTAGCGGGAGTGCCCACCGGGGAGCTGTTTTTT.

Here the CDR3 reads CASSLGRAGGPSGGELFF. CDR3 DNA sequence: TGTGCCAGCAGTTTAGGGCGAGCGGGAGGCCCTTCAGGCGGGGAGCTGTTTTTT. This chain uses TRBV27 with TRBJ2-2, with 9 bases that match TRBD2. CDR1 is MNHEY, CDR2 SMNVEV, per germline (reference sequence). V was pared by 2 bases and J by 7 bases, with 14 bases of the junction left unmatched. This CDR3 comprises 18 residues.

This chain joins TRBV19 and TRBJ2-1; TRBD2 matches at 7 bases. Germline CDR1 and CDR2: LNHDA and SQIVND (reference sequence). The J segment lost 0 bases and the V segment lost 6 bases, leaving 11 bases of the junction unmatched. This CDR3 contains 17 residues. The CDR3: CASRNLAEGHSYNEQFF. The CDR3 DNA is TGTGCCAGTAGGAATCTAGCGGAGGGGCACTCCTACAATGAGCAGTTCTTC.

The chain recombines TRBV19 with TRBJ2-5, with D unresolved. With 1 base removed from V and 9 bases from J, the gap between germline ends came to 15 bases. CDR1 LNHDA and CDR2 SQIVND come from the germline V gene (reference sequence). CDR3 length equals 14 residues. CDR3 residues: CASSIVPGSLAQYF. The CDR3, as DNA: TGTGCCAGTAGTATAGTCCCCGGGTCTTTGGCCCAGTACTTC. Complete variable domain (other parts from reference TRBV19 and TRBJ2-5): DGGITQSPKYLFRKEGQNVTLSCEQNLNHDAMYWYRQDPGQGLRLIYYSQIVNDFQKGDIAEGYSVSREKKESFPLTVTSAQKNPTAFYLCASSIVPGSLAQYFGPGTRLLVL.